Each of the 16 T cell receptor beta chains below was sequenced from the same sample in a study of cytomegalovirus exposure and HLA in healthy donors. It was with 60 Vbeta and 13 Jbeta primers that the PCR ran. Data came from immunoSEQ multiplex PCR; TCRdb stores just in-frame clones and leaves some out. Here the sample spans under 150,000 clones, around 70% being singletons. The sample was PBMCs. The receptor set was obtained from a human donor in good health.

J is TRBJ1-5 and V is TRBV2, with TRBD1 matching over 9 bases. The germline V gene has CDR1 SNHLY and CDR2 FYNNEI. The CDR3 extends over 15 amino acids. Trimming cost V 4 bases and J 4 bases; bases outside gene matches: 5. The CDR3 DNA reads TGTGCCAGCAGTGGCGGGACAGGGAATAATCAGCCCCAGCATTTT. Its protein is CASSGGTGNNQPQHF.

V is TRBV7-2 and J is TRBJ1-1, with 7 bases fitting TRBD1. The ends lost 3 bases at V and 0 bases at J; junction bases unmatched: 4. Germline CDR1 is SGHTA and CDR2 is FQGNSA. The CDR3 runs 15 residues. The chain's CDR3 is CASSFRDRMNTEAFF. The CDR3 DNA sequence: TGTGCCAGCAGCTTTCGGGACAGAATGAACACTGAAGCTTTCTTT. Full variable domain (missing parts from reference TRBV7-2 and TRBJ1-1): GAGVSQSPSNKVTEKGKDVELRCDPISGHTALYWYRQSLGQGLEFLIYFQGNSAPDKSGLPSDRFSAERTGGSVSTLTIQRTQQEDSAVYLCASSFRDRMNTEAFFGQGTRLTVV.

The chain uses TRBV4-3 and TRBJ2-1, with 7 bases that match TRBD1. In germline, CDR1 is LGHNA, CDR2 YSLEER. CDR3 length: 14 amino acids. J gave up 8 bases and V 3 bases, and 7 bases lay outside the gene matches. The CDR3 loop reads CASSHSGGPDEQFF. The CDR3 DNA is TGCGCCAGCAGCCATTCAGGGGGTCCCGATGAGCAGTTCTTC.

The V and J genes are TRBV4-1 and TRBJ2-3, with D maybe TRBD2 (7 bases). V gave up 3 bases and J gave up 4 bases, with 14 bases separating them. This CDR3 contains 15 residues. Germline assignment: CDR1 MGHRA and CDR2 YSYEKL. The CDR3 is CASSQVGGPADTQYF. The CDR3 coding sequence is TGCGCCAGCAGCCAGGTGGGGGGGCCCGCAGATACGCAGTATTTT.

This chain uses TRBV11-3 with TRBJ2-2; TRBD1 agrees at 7 bases. Trimming at V came to 2 bases and at J to 6 bases, leaving 6 bases not matched to a gene. The V gene's germline CDR1 is SGHNT and CDR2 YENEEA. The CDR3 has 15 residues. In DNA form, the CDR3 reads TGTGCCAGCAGCTTACAGGGGGTGCAGGCCGGGGAGCTGTTTTTT. This encodes CASSLQGVQAGELFF.

The gene calls are TRBV10-3 and TRBJ1-2, with 9 bases lining up with TRBD1. The germline V gene has CDR1 ENHRY and CDR2 SYGVKD. This CDR3 has 15 residues. After removal of 3 bases from V and 4 bases from J, the junction contained 6 bases not matched to a gene. CDR3 amino acids: CAISDSGQGIYGYTF. The CDR3 DNA reads TGTGCCATCAGTGATTCGGGACAGGGCATCTATGGCTACACCTTC.

A word on this clone: Germline and junction disagree at one end, which may indicate a read error. The chain carries TRBV6-1 and TRBJ1-1, with D possibly TRBD1 on 6 matching bases. CDR3 length: 14 residues. Germline V gene lookup returns CDR1 MNHNS and CDR2 SASEGT. The CDR3 reads CAAIRDTSNTEDFF. DNA for the CDR3: TGTGCCGCTATCCGGGACACATCAAACACTGAAGATTTCTTT.

V usage is TRBV7-2 and J usage is TRBJ2-7; 7 bases line up with TRBD2. The CDR3 length is 16 residues. Germline assignment: CDR1 SGHTA and CDR2 FQGNSA. V trimming: 1 base; J trimming: 4 bases; junction bases outside the gene matches: 10. As DNA, the CDR3 is TGTGCCAGCAGCTTAGGGCCGACTAGCCGTGATTACGAGCAGTACTTC. This encodes CASSLGPTSRDYEQYF.

The chain links TRBV7-2 to TRBJ2-1; 7 bases align to TRBD2. Germline V gene data show CDR1 as SGHTA and CDR2 as FQGNSA. The CDR3 is made up of 15 amino acids. V trimming: 5 bases; J trimming: 5 bases; junction bases outside the gene matches: 9. In DNA form, the CDR3 reads TGTGCCAGCAGCCCTACCGGGACTACCCACAATGAGCAGTTCTTC. Translation gives CASSPTGTTHNEQFF.

This clone was picked up a small number of times. The chain recombines TRBV7-2 with TRBJ2-2, with a weak D call TRBD2 (6 bases). With 6 bases removed from V and 6 bases from J, the gap between germline ends came to 14 bases. The CDR3 contains 14 residues. CDR1 SGHTA and CDR2 FQGNSA come from the germline V gene. In DNA, the CDR3 is TGTGCCAGCAGTCGGGACTCAAAAGCCGGGGAGCTGTTTTTT. Protein sequence: CASSRDSKAGELFF. Filled out from reference TRBV7-2 and TRBJ2-2, the complete variable domain reads GAGVSQSPSNKVTEKGKDVELRCDPISGHTALYWYRQSLGQGLEFLIYFQGNSAPDKSGLPSDRFSAERTGGSVSTLTIQRTQQEDSAVYLCASSRDSKAGELFFGEGSRLTVL.

The chain combines TRBV14 with TRBJ1-1, with D tentatively TRBD1 (5 bases). V was shortened by 3 bases and J by 5 bases, with 10 bases between the two germline ends. Germline V gene lookup returns CDR1 SGHDN and CDR2 FVKESK. CDR3 length equals 13 residues. The CDR3 sequence: CASSHRVGTEAFF. CDR3 in DNA: TGTGCCAGCAGCCACAGGGTTGGTACTGAAGCTTTCTTT.

The gene calls are TRBV19 and TRBJ1-2; D ambiguous. The germline gives CDR1 LNHDA, CDR2 SQIVND (reference sequence). CDR3 length equals 14 residues. The germline V and J ends were trimmed by 5 bases and 7 bases, with 17 bases remaining between them. CDR3 residues: CASSPRGDSGGYTF. The CDR3 bases are TGTGCCAGTAGTCCCCGAGGAGATTCCGGTGGCTACACCTTC.

The chain joins TRBV6-1 to TRBJ1-6; possibly TRBD1 for D (5 bases). The CDR3 length is 20 residues. V shed 1 base and J shed 0 bases, with 19 bases lying between them. Germline V CDR1 and CDR2: MNHNS, SASEGT. This CDR3 is CASSEVEVFGGGSYNSPLHF. The CDR3 region has the DNA TGTGCCAGCAGTGAAGTTGAGGTTTTTGGGGGAGGCTCCTATAATTCACCCCTCCACTTT.

In this sample, this clone turned up a few times. The rearrangement joins TRBV28 to TRBJ1-3, with D tentatively TRBD1 (5 bases). The germline V gene has CDR1 MDHEN and CDR2 SYDVKM. This CDR3 has 15 amino acids. V lost 2 bases to trimming and J lost 0 bases, with 8 bases between them. For the CDR3, the DNA is TGTGCCAGCAGTTTAAGCGGGGGCTCTGGAAACACCATATATTTT. Protein: CASSLSGGSGNTIYF.

The chain carries TRBV2 and TRBJ2-5; D possibly corresponds to TRBD1 (6 bases). The DNA end is a closer match to TRBJ2-7, so the J assignment may be wrong. Germline V lookup: CDR1 SNHLY, CDR2 FYNNEI. The CDR3 covers 12 residues. This chain's CDR3 is CASNRARYEQYF. The CDR3 DNA sequence: TGTGCCAGCAACAGGGCTCGCTACGAGCAGTACTTC.

This clone was detected a few times. The gene calls are TRBV7-3 and TRBJ1-1, with D maybe TRBD1 (5 bases). This CDR3 is 14 amino acids long. Trimming removed 5 bases at V and 6 bases at J, with 16 bases between. Germline lookup yields CDR1 SGHTA and CDR2 FQGTGA. CDR3 in amino acids: CASSPSGGLSEAFF. The CDR3 coding sequence is TGTGCCAGCAGCCCATCCGGGGGTCTTTCTGAAGCTTTCTTT.